A single sample gave rise to the 11 T cell receptor beta chains below, sequenced in a study of metastatic and nonmetastatic thyroid tumors. Among the patients, none had received any treatment before thyroid surgery. With MiXCR, TCRdb called clones anew from the PCR reads. The sample yields under 40,000 clones, roughly 15% seen once. Sequenced sample: blood. These receptor sequences come from a female donor with papillary thyroid cancer or a benign thyroid nodule (not recorded which). Some clones in this sample may be carry-over from other donors' samples.

This clone came up many times. The chain is built from TRBV7-6 and TRBJ2-7, with 9 positions matching TRBD1. Germline-derived CDR1 and CDR2 are SGHVS and FNYEAQ. This CDR3 has 14 amino acids. V shed 5 bases and J 5 bases; nucleotides not matched to a gene: 7. CDR3 residues: CASSTRDRDHEQYF. The CDR3 DNA is TGTGCCAGCAGCACCCGGGACAGGGACCACGAGCAGTACTTC.

The V gene is TRBV20-1, the J gene TRBJ1-4; D is undetermined. The germline V gene has CDR1 DFQATT and CDR2 SNEGSKA (reference sequence). The CDR3 loop spans 14 amino acids. V dropped 6 bases and J dropped 2 bases, with 13 bases sitting between them. CDR3 in amino acids: CSASFGSTNEKLFF. The CDR3 nucleotides are TGCAGTGCCTCCTTTGGGTCGACTAATGAAAAACTGTTTTTT.

This clone appeared many times. The chain carries TRBV9 and TRBJ2-7, with D possibly TRBD1 on 6 matching bases. The germline V gene encodes CDR1 SGDLS and CDR2 YYNGEE. The CDR3 contains 15 residues. Trimming removed 0 bases from V and 7 bases from J, with 17 bases in between. The CDR3 region is CASSVDTQGLGEQYF. The CDR3 DNA sequence: TGTGCCAGCAGCGTAGACACACAGGGTTTGGGGGAGCAGTACTTC.

In its sample, this clone was seen many times. The V and J genes are TRBV3-1 and TRBJ2-1; 8 nucleotides align to TRBD2. The ends lost 4 bases at V and 0 bases at J; junction bases unmatched: 2. CDR3 size: 15 residues. Germline V lookup: CDR1 LGHDT, CDR2 YNNKEL (reference sequence). The CDR3 DNA follows: TGTGCCAGCAGCCCAACTAGCGGCTCCTACAATGAGCAGTTCTTC. This sequence encodes CASSPTSGSYNEQFF.

In its sample, this clone was seen a few times. A much more abundant neighbour one base away suggests this may be a read error. CDR3: CASSDQGWPTEAFF. CDR3 bases: TGTGCCAGCAGTGATCAGGGGTGGCCCACTGAAGCTTTCTTT. V is TRBV25-1 and J is TRBJ1-1; the D gene is possibly TRBD1 (6 bases). CDR3 size: 14 residues. CDR1 MGHDK and CDR2 SYGVNS come from the germline V gene. The V gene lost 3 bases and the J gene lost 4 bases, with 12 bases spanning the gap.

This clone was counted at least ten times. V is TRBV5-6 and J is TRBJ2-1, with a possible D match to TRBD1 (7 bases). The CDR3 is 12 residues long. Germline V gene data show CDR1 as SGHDT and CDR2 as YYEEEE. V was trimmed by 4 bases and J by 9 bases, leaving 11 bases between them. The CDR3: CASSRQGGEQFF. The DNA of the CDR3 is TGTGCCAGCAGCCGACAGGGAGGTGAGCAGTTCTTC.

V and J are TRBV6-4 and TRBJ2-3, with D maybe TRBD2 (6 bases). Trimming stripped 3 bases from V and 0 bases from J, with 16 bases between. CDR1 and CDR2 from the germline V gene are MRHNA and SNTAGT. The CDR3 is 17 amino acids. The CDR3 DNA is TGTGCCAGCAGTGAGGAGGGCAGGGTGGGGAGCACAGATACGCAGTATTTT. As protein: CASSEEGRVGSTDTQYF.

This clone has a count of ten or more. The chain links TRBV6-1 to TRBJ1-5, with a weak D call TRBD1 (5 bases). Trimming cost V 8 bases and J 5 bases, with 19 bases left between them. Looked up from germline, CDR1 is MNHNS and CDR2 is SASEGT. The CDR3 is 15 amino acids. The CDR3 protein is CASGLQESGHQPQHF. The DNA for the CDR3 is TGTGCCAGCGGACTACAGGAATCCGGGCATCAGCCCCAGCATTTT.

This clone was observed many times. The chain links TRBV2 to TRBJ2-7; TRBD1 matches 8 bases. Trimming took 1 base from V and 7 from J; bases not matched to a gene: 15. This CDR3 region has 17 residues. From germline, CDR1 is SNHLY and CDR2 FYNNEI. CDR3 amino acids: CASSEERLDRGVGEQYF. In DNA form, the CDR3 reads TGTGCCAGCAGTGAAGAAAGGTTAGACAGGGGAGTGGGGGAGCAGTACTTC.

Remarks on this clone: Since a much larger clone is just one base distant, this may be a read error. This sequence joins TRBV29-1 and TRBJ1-4; unclear D gene. Germline loops: CDR1 SQVTM, CDR2 ANQGSEA. V lost 6 bases and J lost 8, with 16 bases in between. This CDR3 has 13 residues. As DNA, the CDR3 is TGCAGCGTCGGAGGGAGGGCACCCGAAAAACTGTTTTTT. Translating it yields CSVGGRAPEKLFF.

This clone was observed many times. The chain is built from TRBV19 and TRBJ1-6, with TRBD1 as a possible D gene (6 bases). CDR3 length: 17 amino acids. Germline values: CDR1 LNHDA, CDR2 SQIVND (reference sequence). The V and J ends lost 1 base and 7 bases respectively, with 17 bases between them. Written as DNA, the CDR3 is TGTGCCAGTAGTATAGGCCGGGGGCCTCCCTCCAATTCACCCCTCCACTTT. It specifies CASSIGRGPPSNSPLHF.